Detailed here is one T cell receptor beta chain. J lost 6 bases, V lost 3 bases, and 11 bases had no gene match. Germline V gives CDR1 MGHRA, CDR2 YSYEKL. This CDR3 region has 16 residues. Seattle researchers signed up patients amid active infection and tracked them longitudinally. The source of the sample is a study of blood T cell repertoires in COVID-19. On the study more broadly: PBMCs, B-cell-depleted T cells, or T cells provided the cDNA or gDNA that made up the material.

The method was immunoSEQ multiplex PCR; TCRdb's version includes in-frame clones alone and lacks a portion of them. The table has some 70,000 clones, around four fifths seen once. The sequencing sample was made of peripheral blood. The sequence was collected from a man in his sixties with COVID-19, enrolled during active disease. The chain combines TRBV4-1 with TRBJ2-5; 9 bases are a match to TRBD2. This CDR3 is CASSQSPGLAWQTQYF. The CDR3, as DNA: TGCGCCAGCAGCCAGTCACCGGGACTAGCTTGGCAGACCCAGTACTTC.